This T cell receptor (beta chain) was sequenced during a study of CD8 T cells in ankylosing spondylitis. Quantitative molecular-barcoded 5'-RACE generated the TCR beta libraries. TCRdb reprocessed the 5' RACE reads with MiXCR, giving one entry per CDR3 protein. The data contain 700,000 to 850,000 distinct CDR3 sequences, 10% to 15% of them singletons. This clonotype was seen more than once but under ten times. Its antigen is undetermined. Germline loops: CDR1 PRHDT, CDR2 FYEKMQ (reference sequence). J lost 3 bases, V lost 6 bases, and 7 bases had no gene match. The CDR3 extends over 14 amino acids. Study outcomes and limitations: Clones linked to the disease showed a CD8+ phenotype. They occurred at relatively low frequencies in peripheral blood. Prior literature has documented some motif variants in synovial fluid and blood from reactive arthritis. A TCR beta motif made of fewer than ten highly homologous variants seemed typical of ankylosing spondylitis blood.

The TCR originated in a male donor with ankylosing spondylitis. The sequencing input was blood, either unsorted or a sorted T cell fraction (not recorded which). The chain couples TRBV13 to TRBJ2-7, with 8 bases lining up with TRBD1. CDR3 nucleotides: TGTGCCAGCAGATTGGCAGGGGGCATCTACGAGCAGTACTTC. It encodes CASRLAGGIYEQYF.